Following are 24 T cell receptor beta chains from one sample sequenced in a study of early T cells in non-severe SARS-CoV-2 infection. A single record per CDR3 protein comes from TCRdb applying MiXCR to the 5' RACE reads. This sample has fewer than 40,000 distinct CDR3 sequences, with 3.5% to 5% found just once. Source material: whole blood. Receptors were obtained from an adult who was a healthcare worker with PCR-confirmed SARS-CoV-2 infection or an uninfected control (not recorded which).

This clonotype was seen ten or more times. V is TRBV18 and J is TRBJ1-1; D is uncertain. The V gene's germline CDR1 is KGHSH and CDR2 LQKENI. This CDR3 comprises 14 residues. V gave up 3 bases and J gave up 1 base, with 9 bases separating them. DNA of the CDR3: TGTGCCAGCTCACCTCGTGCCCAGAACACTGAAGCTTTCTTT. It translates to CASSPRAQNTEAFF.

In its sample, this clonotype was seen many times. The rearrangement uses TRBV24-1 and TRBJ2-5; D remains ambiguous. Per germline, CDR1 KGHDR and CDR2 SFDVKD. V lost 2 bases to trimming and J lost 5 bases, with 2 bases between them. The CDR3 extends over 11 amino acids. The CDR3 DNA reads TGTGCCACCAGTGATTGGGAGACCCAGTACTTC. Translation gives CATSDWETQYF.

This clonotype came up many times. The rearrangement joins TRBV24-1 to TRBJ2-3; perhaps TRBD1 as D (6 bases). Trimming removed 3 bases from V and 1 base from J, with 13 bases in between. The CDR3 length is 16 residues. The germline gives CDR1 KGHDR, CDR2 SFDVKD. As DNA, the CDR3 is TGTGCCACCAGTGATCAGAAGACAGGACGCACAGATACGCAGTATTTT. Translated: CATSDQKTGRTDTQYF.

The genes are TRBV28 and TRBJ1-2, with TRBD1 matching over 7 bases. There are 16 residues in the CDR3. With V trimmed by 0 bases and J by 1 base, 5 bases remained unmatched. Germline values: CDR1 MDHEN, CDR2 SYDVKM. For the CDR3, the DNA is TGTGCCAGCAGTTTATGGGGGACAGAACTTAACTATGGCTACACCTTC. Translating gives CASSLWGTELNYGYTF.

This clonotype occurred many times. This chain connects TRBV30 to TRBJ2-3, with D perhaps TRBD2 (6 bases). CDR1 and CDR2 (germline): GTSNPN, SVGIG (reference sequence). The CDR3 is made up of 13 amino acids. Trimming left V 4 bases short and J 0 bases short, with 8 bases between. The CDR3 DNA is TGTGCCTGGAACAGCGGGAGCACAGATACGCAGTATTTT. Residues: CAWNSGSTDTQYF.

This clonotype was seen many times. The V call is TRBV24-1, the J call TRBJ2-2; 9 bases are a match to TRBD2. The V gene's germline CDR1 is KGHDR and CDR2 SFDVKD. The CDR3 length is 16 residues. V trimming: 4 bases; J trimming: 0 bases; junction bases outside the gene matches: 2. Written as DNA, the CDR3 is TGTGCCACCAGTGACCCTAGCGGGACGAACACCGGGGAGCTGTTTTTT. Translation gives CATSDPSGTNTGELFF.

This clonotype has a count of ten or more. The chain carries TRBV7-9 and TRBJ1-1; 7 positions match TRBD1. V was pared by 2 bases and J by 0 bases, with 3 bases of the junction left unmatched. Germline loops: CDR1 SEHNR, CDR2 FQNEAQ (reference sequence). CDR3 length: 15 amino acids. CDR3 nucleotide sequence: TGTGCCAGCAGCTTAATGGGACAGCTGAACACTGAAGCTTTCTTT. It codes for CASSLMGQLNTEAFF.

In this sample, this clonotype turned up many times. CDR3 DNA: TGTGCCACCAGTGGTGCTAGCGGGAGGCTCAGCTCCTACAATGAGCAGTTCTTC. Its translation is CATSGASGRLSSYNEQFF. This chain joins TRBV24-1 and TRBJ2-1; 11 bases align to TRBD2. Germline trimming cut 5 bases from V and 0 bases from J; bases unmatched to any gene: 8. The germline CDR1 and CDR2 sequences are KGHDR and SFDVKD. The CDR3 is 18 amino acids.

The sample holds many counts of this clonotype. This chain links TRBV6-6 with TRBJ1-3; D unclear. The CDR3 extends over 14 amino acids. Germline V lookup: CDR1 MNHNY, CDR2 SVGAGI (reference sequence). Trimming cost V 0 bases and J 2 bases, with 5 bases left between them. The CDR3 sequence: CASSYSPPGNTIYF. CDR3 DNA: TGTGCCAGCAGTTACTCGCCGCCTGGAAACACCATATATTTT.

This clonotype was picked up many times. This chain uses TRBV12-3 or TRBV12-4 with TRBJ2-7; D unresolved. The V and J ends lost 6 bases and 5 bases respectively, with 14 bases between them. The CDR3 spans 13 residues. CDR3 sequence reads: CASSAIVGNEQYF. The CDR3 coding sequence is TGTGCCAGCAGCGCTATAGTAGGCAACGAGCAGTACTTC.

For this clonotype: An end of the junction differs from the germline gene, which may be a read error. The gene calls are TRBV6-5 and TRBJ2-7; 9 bases are shared with TRBD2. In germline, CDR1 is MNHEY, CDR2 SVGAGI. This CDR3 is built from 12 residues. CDR3 amino acids: CAGRLAEYEQYF. DNA for the CDR3: TGTGCCGGCAGACTAGCGGAATACGAGCAGTACTTC.

This clonotype was observed many times. The chain has TRBV29-1 and TRBJ1-2, with D tentatively TRBD1 (5 bases). The germline V gene has CDR1 SQVTM and CDR2 ANQGSEA. CDR3 length: 14 amino acids. With 6 bases removed from V and 0 bases from J, the gap between germline ends came to 14 bases. The CDR3 nucleotides are TGCAGCGTAGGGACGTTGATGTCTAACTATGGCTACACCTTC. Translation gives CSVGTLMSNYGYTF.

The chain couples TRBV28 to TRBJ2-2, with a possible D match to TRBD2 (6 bases). Germline V gene data show CDR1 as MDHEN and CDR2 as SYDVKM. This CDR3 is built from 17 residues. V was trimmed by 2 bases and J by 4 bases, leaving 17 bases between them. CDR3 loop: CASSLPTPGVSTGELFF. DNA for the CDR3: TGTGCCAGCAGTTTACCGACTCCGGGGGTCTCCACCGGGGAGCTGTTTTTT.

This clonotype was found a few times. The gene calls are TRBV7-3 and TRBJ2-5; D is possibly TRBD1 (6 bases). This CDR3 is 14 amino acids long. V was trimmed by 5 bases and J by 0 bases, leaving 10 bases between them. Germline CDR1 is SGHTA and CDR2 is FQGTGA. The CDR3 sequence is CASSPQGNQETQYF. The DNA of the CDR3 is TGTGCCAGCAGCCCGCAGGGGAACCAAGAGACCCAGTACTTC.

This clonotype came up many times. The chain joins TRBV9 to TRBJ1-6, with D tentatively TRBD1 (5 bases). The CDR3 sequence is 15 residues long. CDR1 is SGDLS and CDR2 is YYNGEE in the germline V gene. V shed 0 bases and J shed 9 bases, with 13 bases lying between them. CDR3 bases: TGTGCCAGCAGCGTAGAGGAAGGGGTTCGTTCACCCCTCCACTTT. It specifies CASSVEEGVRSPLHF.

This clonotype came up many times. The chain has TRBV12-3 or TRBV12-4 and TRBJ1-2, with 7 nucleotides matching TRBD1. The CDR3 has 15 residues. V gave up 5 bases and J gave up 3 bases; unmatched junction bases: 9. In nucleotides, the CDR3 is TGTGCCAGCAGTCCCCCGGGACAGAGTTACTATGGCTACACCTTC. Its translation: CASSPPGQSYYGYTF.

This clonotype was detected many times. The chain combines TRBV7-3 with TRBJ2-7; D is ambiguous. This CDR3 region has 14 residues. V was clipped by 1 base and J by 2 bases, with 9 bases between them. The V gene's germline CDR1 is SGHTA and CDR2 FQGTGA. The CDR3 nucleotides are TGTGCCAGCAGCTTAAGTAGTGGGGCCTACGAGCAGTACTTC. Translating gives CASSLSSGAYEQYF.

The J gene is TRBJ2-1, the V gene TRBV7-2; D assignment may be TRBD1 or TRBD2 (6 bases each). The ends were cut back, 7 bases at V and 2 bases at J, with 12 bases in the middle. The CDR3 consists of 14 residues. Germline V CDR1 and CDR2: SGHTA, FQGNSA. The CDR3 sequence is CASKLGGPYNEQFF. The CDR3 nucleotides read TGTGCCAGCAAATTAGGGGGGCCCTACAATGAGCAGTTCTTC. Full variable domain (rest looked up from reference TRBV7-2 and TRBJ2-1): GAGVSQSPSNKVTEKGKDVELRCDPISGHTALYWYRQSLGQGLEFLIYFQGNSAPDKSGLPSDRFSAERTGGSVSTLTIQRTQQEDSAVYLCASKLGGPYNEQFFGPGTRLTVL.

Of note for this clonotype: A much larger clone differs from this one at a single base, so this may be a read error. The CDR3 end shows no conserved phenylalanine or tryptophan, and so a read error is likely. The rearrangement joins TRBV6-5 to TRBJ2-3, with D possibly TRBD2 on 5 matching bases. Trimming pared 7 bases from V and 3 bases from J, leaving 11 bases between. Germline CDR1 MNHEY, CDR2 SVGAGI. The CDR3 consists of 13 residues. CDR3 sequence: CASKRVSTDTQYS. The CDR3, as DNA: TGTGCCAGCAAGAGGGTTTCAACAGATACGCAGTATTCT.

The sample holds many counts of this clonotype. The gene calls are TRBV6-2 or TRBV6-3 and TRBJ2-4; D might be TRBD2 (5 bases). Germline CDR1 and CDR2: MNHEY and SVGEGT. The CDR3 has 17 amino acids. The V end lost 0 bases, the J end lost 0 bases, and 12 bases lay between the germline ends. In nucleotides, the CDR3 is TGTGCCAGCAGTTACTCGTGGGAGAATCTAGCCAAAAACATTCAGTACTTC. Translation: CASSYSWENLAKNIQYF.

In this sample, this clonotype turned up many times. J is TRBJ2-1 and V is TRBV7-9, with 13 bases identical to TRBD2. The V gene end was trimmed by 5 bases and the J gene end by 8 bases; junction bases not matched to a gene: 6. In germline, CDR1 is SEHNR, CDR2 FQNEAQ (reference sequence). The CDR3 has 15 amino acids. The CDR3 here is CASSLTSGRADEQFF. The CDR3 bases are TGTGCCAGCAGCCTAACTAGCGGGAGGGCCGATGAGCAGTTCTTC.

This clonotype was recorded many times. As DNA, the CDR3 is TGTGCCAGCTCACCACTAGACCCCTCCTACAATGAGCAGTTCTTC. Amino acid sequence: CASSPLDPSYNEQFF. The chain couples TRBV18 to TRBJ2-1; D call uncertain. This CDR3 has 15 amino acids. CDR1 KGHSH and CDR2 LQKENI come from the germline V gene. The V end was cut by 1 base, the J end by 0 bases, with 7 bases between.

This clonotype was observed many times. V gene TRBV20-1 combines with J gene TRBJ1-1; TRBD1 is a possible D gene (5 bases). With 3 bases removed from V and 6 bases from J, the gap between germline ends came to 14 bases. The CDR3 length is 13 residues. From germline, CDR1 is DFQATT and CDR2 SNEGSKA (reference sequence). CDR3 bases: TGCAGTGCTAGTTACCTCTCGGGGGCTGAAGCTTTCTTT. Translation gives CSASYLSGAEAFF.

Many counts were recorded for this clonotype. This chain joins TRBV24-1 and TRBJ2-1, with 7 bases lining up with TRBD1. Germline V lookup: CDR1 KGHDR, CDR2 SFDVKD. The CDR3 extends over 16 amino acids. V gave up 1 base and J gave up 7 bases; unmatched junction bases: 9. CDR3 nucleotides: TGTGCCACCAGTGATTTTGGGACAGCTCTCGTAAATGAGCAGTTCTTC. Residues: CATSDFGTALVNEQFF.